This TCR beta chain is from a study of blood T cell repertoires in COVID-19. Per the original methods: Reference gene primers were amplified, and this amplification served to estimate nucleated cell counts. Assay used: immunoSEQ multiplex PCR; TCRdb lists only in-frame clones, some missing. From that table come the V and J calls and clone size; the DNA was used to work out D and trimming. The profile shows about 70,000 clones, 91% of them singletons. This CDR3 is built from 15 residues. Per germline, CDR1 SGHTA and CDR2 FQGTGA. V trimming: 5 bases; J trimming: 4 bases; junction bases outside the gene matches: 7.

The sample comprised peripheral blood. The sequence was collected from a man in his fifties with COVID-19, enrolled during active disease. The chain links TRBV7-3 to TRBJ2-2; TRBD1 matches at 7 bases. The CDR3 bases are TGTGCCAGCAGCCTCGACAGGGCAGGCACCGGGGAGCTGTTTTTT. Translated: CASSLDRAGTGELFF.